The source of this TCR beta chain is a study of blood T cell repertoires in COVID-19. Whole-study context: Italy, Spain and the United States were the sources of the convalescent and acute COVID-19 samples. The cDNA or gDNA used as material had been derived from T cells, B-cell-depleted T cells, or PBMCs.

The V and J ends lost 6 bases and 3 bases respectively, with 18 bases between them. The germline CDR1 and CDR2 sequences are MNHEY and SMNVEV (reference sequence). The CDR3 is 16 amino acids. In the source study's methods: The assay estimated nucleated cells by amplifying reference gene primers. TCRdb's table, derived via immunoSEQ multiplex PCR, lists solely in-frame clones and lacks some. That table is the source of V, J and clone size, and D and trimming were worked out from the DNA. The repertoire holds a few hundred thousand clones, 90% seen once, with about 1% in the top ten. V is TRBV27 and J is TRBJ1-5; D not certain. Specimen: peripheral blood. The receptor's source is a woman aged 40 to 50 with COVID-19, enrolled during active disease. The CDR3 loop is CASRPGLRGNNQPQHF. CDR3 in DNA: TGTGCCAGCAGACCGGGCCTCCGGGGAAACAATCAGCCCCAGCATTTT.